These 14 T cell receptor beta chains were sequenced from one sample in a study of CD8 T cells in ankylosing spondylitis. Study-level points and caveats: Typical of ankylosing spondylitis blood, it appeared, was a TCR beta motif of several highly homologous variants.

No antigens are known for them. Each CDR3 protein gets one entry after TCRdb re-called the 5' RACE reads with MiXCR. The table includes 500,000 to 550,000 distinct CDR3 sequences, 12% detected once. The sequencing input was blood, either unsorted or a sorted T cell fraction (not recorded which). The source of these receptors is a male donor with ankylosing spondylitis.

The V call is TRBV3-1, the J call TRBJ1-5, with D tentatively TRBD1 (6 bases). From germline, CDR1 is LGHDT and CDR2 YNNKEL (reference sequence). CDR3 length: 16 amino acids. V lost 0 bases and J 2 bases, leaving 11 bases between the germline ends. CDR3 loop: CASSQDPGDRNQPQHF. The CDR3, as DNA: TGTGCCAGCAGCCAAGATCCAGGGGATCGCAATCAGCCCCAGCATTTT.

This clonotype was observed a few times. J is TRBJ2-7 and V is TRBV5-1; D might be TRBD1 or TRBD2, each matching 7 bases. Looked up from germline, CDR1 is SGHRS and CDR2 is YFSETQ. The CDR3 spans 11 residues. V lost 5 bases and J 8 bases, leaving 11 bases between the germline ends. This CDR3 is CASRGGGQQYF. CDR3 DNA: TGCGCCAGCAGGGGAGGGGGCCAGCAGTACTTC.

This clonotype was recorded at least ten times. V and J are TRBV5-1 and TRBJ2-1; D perhaps matches TRBD2 (6 bases). The CDR3 runs to 15 residues. The germline gives CDR1 SGHRS, CDR2 YFSETQ. Trimming shortened V by 0 bases and J by 4 bases, and 11 bases separated the two germline ends. The CDR3: CASSLEAGPYNEQFF. The CDR3 DNA reads TGCGCCAGCAGCTTGGAGGCGGGACCGTACAATGAGCAGTTCTTC. Full variable domain (rest looked up from reference TRBV5-1 and TRBJ2-1): KAGVTQTPRYLIKTRGQQVTLSCSPISGHRSVSWYQQTPGQGLQFLFEYFSETQRNKGNFPGRFSGRQFSNSRSEMNVSTLELGDSALYLCASSLEAGPYNEQFFGPGTRLTVL.

The gene calls are TRBV20-1 and TRBJ2-7; 11 nucleotides line up with TRBD2. V shed 2 bases and J 9 bases; nucleotides not matched to a gene: 9. The CDR3 extends over 14 amino acids. Per germline, CDR1 DFQATT and CDR2 SNEGSKA (reference sequence). The CDR3 coding sequence is TGCAGTGCTAGACTGAAAGGGACTAGCGGAGTGCAGTACTTC. Encoded protein: CSARLKGTSGVQYF.

V gene TRBV15 combines with J gene TRBJ2-7, with D possibly TRBD2 on 6 matching bases. The germline V and J ends were trimmed by 0 bases and 4 bases, with 7 bases remaining between them. The CDR3 runs to 13 residues. Germline V CDR1 and CDR2: LNHNV, YYDKDF (reference sequence). The CDR3 DNA follows: TGTGCCACCAGCAGAGATGGGGGGTACGAGCAGTACGTC. Translated: CATSRDGGYEQYV.

This clonotype occurred many times. The chain uses TRBV5-1 and TRBJ1-3, with D possibly TRBD1 on 6 matching bases. CDR1 and CDR2 (germline): SGHRS, YFSETQ. V lost 4 bases and J 1 base, leaving 12 bases between the germline ends. This CDR3 region has 15 residues. For the CDR3, the DNA is TGCGCCAGCAGCACTGGGGACACGTCTGGAAACACCATATATTTT. It yields the protein CASSTGDTSGNTIYF.

This clonotype was found many times. The gene calls are TRBV24-1 and TRBJ2-6; D is uncertain. Trimming removed 1 base from V and 0 bases from J, with 15 bases in between. Germline V gene sequence: CDR1 KGHDR, CDR2 SFDVKD. This CDR3 has 19 amino acids. CDR3 DNA: TGTGCCACCAGTGATTTTCGTGCGTCTCTTATCTCTGGGGCCAACGTCCTGACTTTC. Protein: CATSDFRASLISGANVLTF.

The chain employs TRBV30 and TRBJ1-1; D is possibly TRBD1 (6 bases). The CDR3 covers 13 residues. The V end lost 1 base, the J end lost 8 bases, and 14 bases lay between the germline ends. Per germline, CDR1 GTSNPN and CDR2 SVGIG (reference sequence). The CDR3 sequence: CAWSGYRGGEAFF. In DNA, the CDR3 is TGTGCCTGGAGTGGTTATCGAGGGGGGGAAGCTTTCTTT. The full variable domain, with the rest looked up from reference TRBV30 and TRBJ1-1, is SQTIHQWPATLVQPVGSPLSLECTVEGTSNPNLYWYRQAAGRGLQLLFYSVGIGQISSEVPQNLSASRPQDRQFILSSKKLLLSDSGFYLCAWSGYRGGEAFFGQGTRLTVV.

V is TRBV24-1 and J is TRBJ2-7, with TRBD1 identical over 7 bases. V lost 4 bases to trimming and J lost 2 bases; unmatched junction nucleotides: 7. This CDR3 has 15 amino acids. From germline, CDR1 is KGHDR and CDR2 SFDVKD. CDR3 sequence reads: CATSEGQAWTYEQYF. In nucleotides, the CDR3 is TGTGCCACCAGTGAAGGACAGGCTTGGACCTACGAGCAGTACTTC.

V and J are TRBV5-1 and TRBJ2-3; D is possibly TRBD1 (6 bases). Germline assignment: CDR1 SGHRS and CDR2 YFSETQ. The CDR3 loop spans 15 amino acids. V lost 6 bases, J lost 0 bases, and 14 bases lay in between. CDR3 in amino acids: CASMDRASSTDTQYF. CDR3 nucleotides: TGCGCCAGCATGGACAGAGCATCTAGCACAGATACGCAGTATTTT.

This clonotype was counted ten times or more. This chain connects TRBV6-2 or TRBV6-3 to TRBJ2-3; weak D call: TRBD2 (6 bases). The CDR3 is 16 residues long. Germline lookup yields CDR1 MNHEY and CDR2 SVGEGT. V dropped 0 bases and J dropped 0 bases, with 10 bases sitting between them. For the CDR3, the DNA is TGTGCCAGCAGTTACTCGACGGGGGACAGCACAGATACGCAGTATTTT. It translates to CASSYSTGDSTDTQYF.

The chain employs TRBV20-1 and TRBJ1-1; D gene uncertain. The CDR3 sequence is 11 residues long. The V and J ends lost 3 bases and 1 base respectively, with 3 bases between them. Germline V gene sequence: CDR1 DFQATT, CDR2 SNEGSKA (reference sequence). CDR3 DNA sequence: TGCAGTGCTAGTGAGAACACTGAAGCTTTCTTT. It specifies CSASENTEAFF.

J is TRBJ2-1 and V is TRBV3-1; D might be TRBD1 or TRBD2, each matching 5 bases. The V end was cut by 0 bases, the J end by 4 bases, with 10 bases between. In germline, CDR1 is LGHDT, CDR2 YNNKEL (reference sequence). CDR3 length: 15 amino acids. CDR3 bases: TGTGCCAGCAGCCAAGATGGAGAGGGGTACAATGAGCAGTTCTTC. Protein: CASSQDGEGYNEQFF.

A remark on this clonotype: This clone may be a read error of a much larger clone one base away. The CDR3 ends on some other residue instead of the conserved phenylalanine or tryptophan, so this is likely a read error. This sequence joins TRBV12-3 or TRBV12-4 and TRBJ2-7, with TRBD1 matching 8 bases. This CDR3 has 14 residues. V lost 6 bases, J lost 3 bases, and 7 bases stayed unmatched. In DNA, the CDR3 is TGTGCCAGCAGCCCCCGAACAGGGGGCTACGAGCAGTACTTA. Protein sequence: CASSPRTGGYEQYL.